The T cell receptor beta chain described here comes from a study of cytomegalovirus exposure and HLA in healthy donors. Findings and caveats of the study: In a later analysis, TCR beta V- and J-gene trimming was associated with a missense DCLRE1C variant.

PCR amplification relied on 60 Vbeta primers (plus 13 Jbeta primers). Original methodology: There were 80 million to 95 million unique TCR beta chains by a later count, and about 11 million of them were shared. The table came from immunoSEQ multiplex PCR; TCRdb's copy has only in-frame clones and leaves some out. The D gene and trimming were derived from the DNA, and the V and J assignments and clone size from that table. The table has 91,000 or so clones, over 75% seen once; the top ten hold around 5%. As for this clone: Its antigen is currently unknown.

The V and J ends lost 5 bases and 8 bases, in that order; junction bases with no gene match: 6. CDR1 SGHTA and CDR2 FQGNSA come from the germline V gene. CDR3 size: 14 residues. The receptor's source is a man aged 25 to 40 in good health and CMV-seropositive. The J gene is TRBJ2-1, the V gene TRBV7-2; 10 bases match TRBD1. The sample was PBMCs. CDR3 in DNA: TGTGCCAGCAGCGCTGGACAGGGGGGTGATGAGCAGTTCTTC. As protein: CASSAGQGGDEQFF.